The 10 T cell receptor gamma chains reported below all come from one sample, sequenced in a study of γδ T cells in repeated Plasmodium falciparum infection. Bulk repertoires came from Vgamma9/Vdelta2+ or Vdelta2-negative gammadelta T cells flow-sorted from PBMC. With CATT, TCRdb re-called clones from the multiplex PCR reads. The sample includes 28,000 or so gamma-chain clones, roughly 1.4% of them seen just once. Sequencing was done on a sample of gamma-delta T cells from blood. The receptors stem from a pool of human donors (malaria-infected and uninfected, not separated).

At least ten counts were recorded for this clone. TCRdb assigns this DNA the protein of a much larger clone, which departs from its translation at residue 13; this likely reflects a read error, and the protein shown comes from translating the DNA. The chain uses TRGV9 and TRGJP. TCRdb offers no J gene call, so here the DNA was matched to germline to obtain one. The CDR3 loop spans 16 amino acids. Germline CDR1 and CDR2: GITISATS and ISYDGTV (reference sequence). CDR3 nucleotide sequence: TGTGCCTTGTGGGAGTTACAAGAGTTGGGCAAAAAAGTCAAGGTATTT. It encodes CALWELQELGKKVKVF.

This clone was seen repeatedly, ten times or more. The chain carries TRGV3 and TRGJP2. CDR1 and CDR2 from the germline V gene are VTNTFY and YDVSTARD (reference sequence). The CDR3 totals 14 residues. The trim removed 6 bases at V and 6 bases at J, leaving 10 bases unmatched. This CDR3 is CATWCSTCDWIKTF. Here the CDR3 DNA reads TGTGCCACCTGGTGTTCAACTTGTGATTGGATCAAGACGTTT.

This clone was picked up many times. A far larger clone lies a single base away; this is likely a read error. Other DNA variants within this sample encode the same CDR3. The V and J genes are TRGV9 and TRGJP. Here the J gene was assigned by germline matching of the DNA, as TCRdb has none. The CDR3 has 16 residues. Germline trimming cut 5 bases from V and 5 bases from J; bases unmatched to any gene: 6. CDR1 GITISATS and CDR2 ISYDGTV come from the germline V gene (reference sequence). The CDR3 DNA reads TGTGCCTTGTGGGGCAGCAAAGAGTTGGGCAAAAAAATCAAGGTATTT. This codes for CALWGSKELGKKIKVF.

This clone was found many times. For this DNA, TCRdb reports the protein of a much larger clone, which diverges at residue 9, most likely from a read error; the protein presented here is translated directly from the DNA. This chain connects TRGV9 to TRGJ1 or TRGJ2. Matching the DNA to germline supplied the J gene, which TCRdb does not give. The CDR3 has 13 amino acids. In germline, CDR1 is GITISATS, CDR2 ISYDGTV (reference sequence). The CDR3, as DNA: TGTGCCTTGTGGGACTCGGCTTATCATAAGAAACTCTTT. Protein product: CALWDSAYHKKLF.

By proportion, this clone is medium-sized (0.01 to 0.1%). The CDR3 loop reads CATWDDRIYYKKLF. CDR3 DNA sequence: TGTGCCACCTGGGATGATAGAATTTATTATAAGAAACTCTTT. V gene TRGV4 combines with J gene TRGJ1 or TRGJ2. V shed 2 bases and J 3 bases; nucleotides not matched to a gene: 7. Germline values: CDR1 EGSTGY, CDR2 YDSYTSSV. This CDR3 spans 14 amino acids.

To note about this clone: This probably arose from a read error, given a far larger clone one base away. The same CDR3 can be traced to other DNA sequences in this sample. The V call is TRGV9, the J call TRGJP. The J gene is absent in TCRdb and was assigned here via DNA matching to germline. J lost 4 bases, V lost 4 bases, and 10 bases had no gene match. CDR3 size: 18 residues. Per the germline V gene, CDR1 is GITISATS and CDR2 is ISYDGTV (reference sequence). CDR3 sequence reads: CALWEVTLQELGKKIKVF. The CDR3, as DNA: TGTGCCTTGTGGGAAGTTACACTTCAAGAGTTGGGCAAAAAAATCAAGGTATTT.

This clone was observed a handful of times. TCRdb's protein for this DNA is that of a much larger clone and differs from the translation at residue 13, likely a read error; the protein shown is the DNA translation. The DNA of the CDR3 is TGTGCCTTGTGGGAGACCCATCAGCAAGAGTTGGGCAGAAAAATCAAGGTATTT. Its protein product is CALWETHQQELGRKIKVF. The rearrangement joins TRGV9 to TRGJP. The J gene is not listed in TCRdb, so it was assigned here from a DNA match to germline. Looked up from germline, CDR1 is GITISATS and CDR2 is ISYDGTV (reference sequence). This CDR3 is built from 18 residues.

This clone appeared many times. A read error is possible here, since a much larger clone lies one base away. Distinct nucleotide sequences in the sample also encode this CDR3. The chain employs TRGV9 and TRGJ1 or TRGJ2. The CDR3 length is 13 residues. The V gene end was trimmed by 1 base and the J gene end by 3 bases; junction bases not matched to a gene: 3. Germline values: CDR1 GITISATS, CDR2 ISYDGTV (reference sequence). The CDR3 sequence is CALWEVFYYKKLF. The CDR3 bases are TGTGCCTTGTGGGAGGTATTTTATTATAAGAAACTCTTT.

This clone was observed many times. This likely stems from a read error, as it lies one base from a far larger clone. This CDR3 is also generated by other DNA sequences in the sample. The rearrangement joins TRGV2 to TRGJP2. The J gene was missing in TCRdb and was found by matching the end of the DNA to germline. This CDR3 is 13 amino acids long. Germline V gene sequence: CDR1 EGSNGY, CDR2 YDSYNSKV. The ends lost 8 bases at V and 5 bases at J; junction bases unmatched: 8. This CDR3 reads CATFRLSDWIKTF. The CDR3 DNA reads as TGTGCCACCTTTCGACTAAGTGATTGGATCAAGACGTTT.

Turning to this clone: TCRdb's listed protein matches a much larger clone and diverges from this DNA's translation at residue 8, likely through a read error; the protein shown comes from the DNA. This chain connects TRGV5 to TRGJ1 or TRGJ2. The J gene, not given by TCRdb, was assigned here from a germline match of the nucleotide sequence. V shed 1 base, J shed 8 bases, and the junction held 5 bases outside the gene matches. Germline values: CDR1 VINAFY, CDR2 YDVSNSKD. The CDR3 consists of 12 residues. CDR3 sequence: CATWDSAHKKLF. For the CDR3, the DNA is TGTGCCACCTGGGACAGTGCCCATAAGAAACTCTTT.